This is a list of T cell receptor beta chains from one sample in a study of cytomegalovirus exposure and HLA in healthy donors. Assay: immunoSEQ multiplex PCR; the TCRdb copy retains only in-frame clones and omits some. The sample consists of 250,000 to 300,000 clones, approximately 86% of them appearing once. The sequenced material came from PBMCs. The receptors shown here come from a woman aged 18-30 years in good health and CMV-seronegative. CDR3s include the opening cysteine and the closing phenylalanine or tryptophan. The D gene is left open where the match is weak. Clone size is not always given. Where it is, it says once, few, many or a class for expanded clones.

D gene	clone size	V gene	J gene	CDR3 DNA	CDR3 protein
TRBD1	.	TRBV4-3	TRBJ2-1	TGCGCCAGCAGCCAAGCGCGGCAGGGGGCGCATGAGCAGTTCTTC	CASSQARQGAHEQFF
.	.	TRBV5-1	TRBJ2-1	TGCGCCAGCAGCTTGACGGGACACTCCAGCAATGAGCAGTTCTTC	CASSLTGHSSNEQFF
.	.	TRBV6-5	TRBJ2-7	TGTGCCAGCAGAACTCGGGACTTCTACGAGCAGTACTTC	CASRTRDFYEQYF
.	few	TRBV5-1	TRBJ2-7	TGCGCCAGCAGCTTGATCCCAGGGGGGATTACCCAATACTTC	CASSLIPGGITQYF
TRBD2	.	TRBV15	TRBJ2-1	TGTGCCACCGCTCCAGCGGGGGGCATCAATGAGCAGTTCTTC	CATAPAGGINEQFF
TRBD1	.	TRBV28	TRBJ1-3	TGTGCCAGCAGTTTATCGGACAGGCGGAGACCCATATATTTT	CASSLSDRRRPIYF
.	once	TRBV11-2	TRBJ2-7	TGTGCCAGCAGGAGTAGTGGATCCTACTATCAGTACTTC	CASRSSGSYYQYF
.	.	TRBV27	TRBJ2-7	TGTGCCAGCAGTTTATCGTTTAGGACAGCCGAAACCTACGAGCAGTACTTC	CASSLSFRTAETYEQYF
.	.	TRBV27	TRBJ1-2	TGTGCCAGCAGTTCCAACAGGGTAGAGTACACCTTC	CASSSNRVEYTF
TRBD1	.	TRBV6-6	TRBJ2-7	TGTGCCAGCAAGGAGGCAGGGGGCGAGCAGTACTTC	CASKEAGGEQYF
TRBD1	.	TRBV27	TRBJ1-2	TGTGCCAGCAGTGACAGGACAGGGGGCGCATATGGCTACACCTTC	CASSDRTGGAYGYTF
TRBD2	.	TRBV30	TRBJ2-1	TGTGCCTGGAGTAAGGGGCCAGGGTGGACTAGCGGACACAATGAGCAGTTCTTC	CAWSKGPGWTSGHNEQFF
.	.	TRBV2	TRBJ1-5	TGTGCCAGCGCGGGTCGGCGATTCAATCAGCCCCAGCATTTT	CASAGRRFNQPQHF
TRBD1	.	TRBV5-1	TRBJ2-2	TGCGCCAGCAGTAGGGGACAGGTACCCGGGGAGCTGTTTTTT	CASSRGQVPGELFF
.	.	TRBV30	TRBJ2-7	TGTGCCTGGAGTGTATTCAGGGAGCGGGTCGAGCAGTACTTC	CAWSVFRERVEQYF
TRBD1	many	TRBV5-1	TRBJ1-2	TGCGCCAGCAGCTTGGATCCAGGGGGCCCAGGTGGCTACACCTTC	CASSLDPGGPGGYTF
TRBD1	.	TRBV25-1	TRBJ2-5	TGTGCCAGCCGCCCGACAGGGGGCAAGGAGACCCAGTACTTC	CASRPTGGKETQYF
TRBD2	once	TRBV6-4	TRBJ2-3	TGTGCCAGCAGTGACTCATGGAGCGGGAGAGGGGATACGCAGTATTTT	CASSDSWSGRGDTQYF
TRBD1	.	TRBV7-2	TRBJ1-2	TGTGCCAGCAGCGTATCCGGGACAGGGATCTATGGCTACACCTTC	CASSVSGTGIYGYTF
.	.	TRBV7-9	TRBJ2-7	TGTGCCAGCAAGTACGGGAATAGATACGAGCAGTACTTC	CASKYGNRYEQYF
.	.	TRBV9	TRBJ2-7	TGTGCCAGCAGCGTAGGAGGCAGGGCTTACGAGCAGTACTTC	CASSVGGRAYEQYF
.	.	TRBV19	TRBJ1-5	TGTGCCAGTAGTAGGGAGGGAGAGGGAGTACCACCTCTTAGCAATCAGCCCCAGCATTTT	CASSREGEGVPPLSNQPQHF
TRBD2	.	TRBV28	TRBJ2-1	TGTGCCAGCAGGGTAGCGGGAGACGGCTACAATGAGCAGTTCTTC	CASRVAGDGYNEQFF
TRBD2	.	TRBV11-3	TRBJ2-5	TGTGCCAGCAGCTGGGGTGGCCTAGCGGGAGTTGGAGAGACCCAGTACTTC	CASSWGGLAGVGETQYF
TRBD1	.	TRBV7-7	TRBJ2-7	TGTGCTAGCAGCCCCGGACAGGCCTCCTACGAGCAGTACTTC	CASSPGQASYEQYF
TRBD2	once	TRBV28	TRBJ2-7	TGTGCCAGCAGTTTAATCGCCGGACCGGGGGGGTACTACGAGCAGTACTTC	CASSLIAGPGGYYEQYF
.	.	TRBV29-1	TRBJ2-5	TGCAGCGTTGAACAGGCAGAAGAGACCCAGTACTTC	CSVEQAEETQYF
.	.	TRBV30	TRBJ2-5	TGTGCCTGGCATCACCCGGGACTCTGGGAAGAGACCCAGTACTTC	CAWHHPGLWEETQYF
TRBD1	.	TRBV18	TRBJ1-4	TGTGCCAGCTCATACCCAGGGGGTGAAAAACTGTTTTTT	CASSYPGGEKLFF
.	.	TRBV27	TRBJ1-2	TGTGCCAGCAGTTTATTAGGCCGGGGATCTCTTAACTATGGCTACACCTTC	CASSLLGRGSLNYGYTF
TRBD2	.	TRBV4-1	TRBJ2-1	TGCGCCAGCAGCCAAGATCCGGCGGGAGGTCCCTACAATGAGCAGTTCTTC	CASSQDPAGGPYNEQFF
.	.	TRBV10-3	TRBJ2-7	TGTGCCATCAGTGAGTCGGGGGGGCGGGAGCAGTACTTC	CAISESGGREQYF
TRBD1	.	TRBV19	TRBJ2-1	TGTGCCAGTAGTATCTCGGACAGGGGGATTAATGAGCAGTTCTTC	CASSISDRGINEQFF
TRBD2	once	TRBV4-1	TRBJ2-1	TGCGCCAGCAGCCAGATTGACATGGGACTAGCGGGAGGAAATGAGCAGTTCTTC	CASSQIDMGLAGGNEQFF
.	.	TRBV5-1	TRBJ1-5	TGCGCCAGCAGCCCACGGGGGGCCCAGCCCCAGCATTTT	CASSPRGAQPQHF
.	.	TRBV29-1	TRBJ2-7	TGCAGCGTTCTCGGGAAAACCTACGAGCAGTACTTC	CSVLGKTYEQYF
.	.	TRBV5-1	TRBJ2-7	TGCGCCAGCAGCTTGCCAGGGGTCTACGAGCAGTACTTC	CASSLPGVYEQYF
.	.	TRBV30	TRBJ2-5	TGTGCCTGGAGTGTACTCAGCGAGTCAGAGACCCAGTACTTC	CAWSVLSESETQYF
TRBD1	.	TRBV5-1	TRBJ1-2	TGCGCCAGCAGCCCACTACCCGGGACAGGGAACTATGGCTACACCTTC	CASSPLPGTGNYGYTF
.	.	TRBV5-4	TRBJ1-2	TGTGCCAGCAGCTTGTGGCCGGTTCGGGCTAACTATGGCTACACCTTC	CASSLWPVRANYGYTF
.	once	TRBV10-2	TRBJ2-3	TGCGCCAGCCGTACTAGCCGGCGTCCCACAGATACGCAGTATTTT	CASRTSRRPTDTQYF
.	.	TRBV19	TRBJ1-5	TGTGCCAGTAGTATGGGAGGGGATGGAAATCAGCCCCAGCATTTT	CASSMGGDGNQPQHF
.	many	TRBV5-1	TRBJ2-5	TGCGCCAGCAGCTTGGAATACGCAGGGTTCCAAGAGACCCAGTACTTC	CASSLEYAGFQETQYF
.	.	TRBV11-2	TRBJ2-5	TGTGCCAGCAGCTTAGGAGACCGGGGGTACCAAGAGACCCAGTACTTC	CASSLGDRGYQETQYF
.	.	TRBV6-5	TRBJ2-2	TGTGCCAGCAGACAGGGCGACTTGAACACCGGGGAGCTGTTTTTT	CASRQGDLNTGELFF
.	.	TRBV29-1	TRBJ2-3	TGCAGCGTTGAAGGGGTAGCATCCGATACGCAGTATTTT	CSVEGVASDTQYF
.	.	TRBV27	TRBJ2-7	TGTGCCAGCACAGGGCGGGACTACGAGCAGTACTTC	CASTGRDYEQYF
TRBD1	.	TRBV19	TRBJ1-6	TGTGCCAGTAGTACTGGGACAGAAAATTCACCCCTCCACTTT	CASSTGTENSPLHF
.	.	TRBV7-2	TRBJ1-5	TGTGCCAGTCGCAGTTTTATGGATCAGCCCCAGCATTTT	CASRSFMDQPQHF
.	once	TRBV14	TRBJ1-4	TGTGCCAGCAGCCAAGATCGGCCCAGGGGTTCCAGTAAACTGTTTTTT	CASSQDRPRGSSKLFF
TRBD2	.	TRBV11-3	TRBJ2-1	TGTGCCAGCAGCTTAGAAACGCCGGGACTAGCGGGTTACAATGAGCAGTTCTTC	CASSLETPGLAGYNEQFF
.	once	TRBV4-2	TRBJ2-7	TGTGCCAGCAGCCAAGACCACCAGTACTACGAGCAGTACTTC	CASSQDHQYYEQYF
TRBD2	.	TRBV7-6	TRBJ2-5	TGTGCCAGCAGCTCCTACCCCCCAGCGGGGGTAGAGACCCAGTACTTC	CASSSYPPAGVETQYF
.	few	TRBV2	TRBJ1-6	TGTGCCAGTCGACCGGGACAATATTCACCCCTCCACTTT	CASRPGQYSPLHF